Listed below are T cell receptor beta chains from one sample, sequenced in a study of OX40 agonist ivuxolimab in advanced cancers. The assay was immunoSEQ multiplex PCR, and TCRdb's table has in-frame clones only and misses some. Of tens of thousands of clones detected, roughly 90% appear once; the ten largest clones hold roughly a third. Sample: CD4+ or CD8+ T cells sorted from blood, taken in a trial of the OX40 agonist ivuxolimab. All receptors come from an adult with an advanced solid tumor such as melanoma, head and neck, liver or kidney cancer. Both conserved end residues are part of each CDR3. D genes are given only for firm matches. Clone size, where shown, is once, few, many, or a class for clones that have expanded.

CDR3 DNA: TGTGCCAGCAGCCTCGACGGGGGCACTGAAGCTTTCTTT; CDR3 protein: CASSLDGGTEAFF; D gene: NA; V gene: TRBV6-5; clone size: many; J gene: TRBJ1-1
CDR3 DNA: TGTGCCAGCAGTGAAGTAGAAGGGGTGTGGGGGGTTAGCAATCAGCCCCAGCATTTT; CDR3 protein: CASSEVEGVWGVSNQPQHF; D gene: NA; V gene: TRBV6-1; clone size: NA; J gene: TRBJ1-5
CDR3 DNA: TGTGCCAGCAGCCCGCTTGACAGATATAGCAATCAGCCCCAGCATTTT; CDR3 protein: CASSPLDRYSNQPQHF; D gene: NA; V gene: TRBV5-7; clone size: NA; J gene: TRBJ1-5
CDR3 DNA: TGCGCCAGCAGCCAAGGGACAGGGGGTGGGGAGACCCAGTACTTC; CDR3 protein: CASSQGTGGGETQYF; D gene: TRBD1; V gene: TRBV4-3; clone size: NA; J gene: TRBJ2-5
CDR3 DNA: TGTGCCAGTAGGACCGAGGGATATGAGCAGTTCTTC; CDR3 protein: CASRTEGYEQFF; D gene: NA; V gene: TRBV19; clone size: NA; J gene: TRBJ2-1
CDR3 DNA: TGTGCCAGCAGCTTAGATGATGGCTACACCTTC; CDR3 protein: CASSLDDGYTF; D gene: NA; V gene: TRBV7-9; clone size: once; J gene: TRBJ1-2
CDR3 DNA: TGTGCCAGCAGTTACTCGGTTGTAGCGGACGAAGGGAAACTGTTTTTT; CDR3 protein: CASSYSVVADEGKLFF; D gene: NA; V gene: TRBV6-5; clone size: NA; J gene: TRBJ1-4
CDR3 DNA: TGTGCCAGCAGTGGGGACGGCGCCTACGAGCAGTACTTC; CDR3 protein: CASSGDGAYEQYF; D gene: NA; V gene: TRBV7-9; clone size: NA; J gene: TRBJ2-7
CDR3 DNA: TGTGCCAGCAGTACGTCTAGCGAGTCCTACGAGCAGTACTTC; CDR3 protein: CASSTSSESYEQYF; D gene: NA; V gene: TRBV28; clone size: once; J gene: TRBJ2-7
CDR3 DNA: TGTGCCATCATGCGAAAGGGAACAGGGAACACTGAAGCTTTCTTT; CDR3 protein: CAIMRKGTGNTEAFF; D gene: NA; V gene: TRBV10-3; clone size: NA; J gene: TRBJ1-1
CDR3 DNA: TGTGCCAGCAGCCCAAGACGAGGACTAGCGGGTTACGAGCAGTACTTC; CDR3 protein: CASSPRRGLAGYEQYF; D gene: TRBD2; V gene: TRBV9; clone size: NA; J gene: TRBJ2-7
CDR3 DNA: TGTGCCAGCAGTTTGGGCAGGGGACTAGCGGAGCTCTACGAGCAGTACTTC; CDR3 protein: CASSLGRGLAELYEQYF; D gene: TRBD2; V gene: TRBV28; clone size: NA; J gene: TRBJ2-7
CDR3 DNA: TGTGCCAGCAGCTTAGTCGGGGGGTACGAGCAGTACTTC; CDR3 protein: CASSLVGGYEQYF; D gene: TRBD2; V gene: TRBV11-2; clone size: NA; J gene: TRBJ2-7
CDR3 DNA: TGTGCCAGCAGCCGCCTGCCACGCCTCCAACACGAGCAGTACTTC; CDR3 protein: CASSRLPRLQHEQYF; D gene: NA; V gene: TRBV27; clone size: NA; J gene: TRBJ2-7
CDR3 DNA: TGTGCCAGCTCGGCTGGACAGGGTCGTGGCTACGAGCAGTACTTC; CDR3 protein: CASSAGQGRGYEQYF; D gene: TRBD1; V gene: TRBV5-4; clone size: NA; J gene: TRBJ2-7
CDR3 DNA: TGTGCCAGCAGTCTTGGGGATGAGCAGTTCTTC; CDR3 protein: CASSLGDEQFF; D gene: NA; V gene: TRBV6-5; clone size: NA; J gene: TRBJ2-1
CDR3 DNA: TGTGCCTGGAGTGCAGGGGGGGCCGGCACAGATACGCAGTATTTT; CDR3 protein: CAWSAGGAGTDTQYF; D gene: NA; V gene: TRBV30; clone size: NA; J gene: TRBJ2-3
CDR3 DNA: TGTGCCAGCAGTATAGGGGGAATCAAAAACATTCAGTACTTC; CDR3 protein: CASSIGGIKNIQYF; D gene: NA; V gene: TRBV5-6; clone size: NA; J gene: TRBJ2-4
CDR3 DNA: TGTGCCAGCAGGATAAGCGCAGGGCCTTCCTTAGGGGCCAACGTCCTGACTTTC; CDR3 protein: CASRISAGPSLGANVLTF; D gene: NA; V gene: TRBV27; clone size: NA; J gene: TRBJ2-6
CDR3 DNA: TGTGCCAGCAGTTTAATTAAAGGGGGGAGCTCTGGAAACACCATATATTTT; CDR3 protein: CASSLIKGGSSGNTIYF; D gene: NA; V gene: TRBV28; clone size: NA; J gene: TRBJ1-3
CDR3 DNA: TGTGCCAGTAGTATCTCCTTAGCGGTGCCAGAGCAGTTCTTC; CDR3 protein: CASSISLAVPEQFF; D gene: NA; V gene: TRBV19; clone size: NA; J gene: TRBJ2-1
CDR3 DNA: TGTGCCAGCGGTCACGGGACGGATCCGCCCTACGAGCAGTACTTC; CDR3 protein: CASGHGTDPPYEQYF; D gene: NA; V gene: TRBV2; clone size: once; J gene: TRBJ2-7
CDR3 DNA: TGTGCCAGCAGCTTTCCTGGGGGATCCTACGAGCAGTACTTC; CDR3 protein: CASSFPGGSYEQYF; D gene: NA; V gene: TRBV7-8; clone size: NA; J gene: TRBJ2-7
CDR3 DNA: TGCGCCAGCAGCCAGACCTGGGACGGTCTAGCCAAAAACATTCAGTACTTC; CDR3 protein: CASSQTWDGLAKNIQYF; D gene: NA; V gene: TRBV4-1; clone size: NA; J gene: TRBJ2-4
CDR3 DNA: TGTGCCAGCAGCCAAGGTGGCCTAGCGGGAGAGTCCTACAATGAGCAGTTCTTC; CDR3 protein: CASSQGGLAGESYNEQFF; D gene: TRBD2; V gene: TRBV4-2; clone size: NA; J gene: TRBJ2-1
CDR3 DNA: TGTGCCAGCAGCTACCTCGGACGGGATGAAAAACTGTTTTTT; CDR3 protein: CASSYLGRDEKLFF; D gene: NA; V gene: TRBV7-8; clone size: NA; J gene: TRBJ1-4
CDR3 DNA: TGTGCCAGCAGCTTAGCGCCAGAAGGGGGAAACACCATATATTTT; CDR3 protein: CASSLAPEGGNTIYF; D gene: NA; V gene: TRBV7-6; clone size: NA; J gene: TRBJ1-3
CDR3 DNA: TGTGCCAGCAGCAACACAGGGGGTGTCCGTCACGGCTACACCTTC; CDR3 protein: CASSNTGGVRHGYTF; D gene: TRBD1; V gene: TRBV5-6; clone size: once; J gene: TRBJ1-2
CDR3 DNA: TGTGCCAGCAGCCCCCGGGGGGGGGCCTACGAGCAGTACTTC; CDR3 protein: CASSPRGGAYEQYF; D gene: TRBD2; V gene: TRBV13; clone size: NA; J gene: TRBJ2-7
CDR3 DNA: TGTGCCTGGATGGTGGGGGATGCAGATACGCAGTATTTT; CDR3 protein: CAWMVGDADTQYF; D gene: NA; V gene: TRBV30; clone size: few; J gene: TRBJ2-3
CDR3 DNA: TGTGCCAGCAGTTCCTCGACAGGGGAGACGAACACTGAAGCTTTCTTT; CDR3 protein: CASSSSTGETNTEAFF; D gene: TRBD1; V gene: TRBV27; clone size: once; J gene: TRBJ1-1
CDR3 DNA: TGCGCCAGCAGCCACTCGCCGGGACGGGAGGGCCGCACCGGGGAGCTGTTTTTT; CDR3 protein: CASSHSPGREGRTGELFF; D gene: TRBD2; V gene: TRBV4-1; clone size: NA; J gene: TRBJ2-2
CDR3 DNA: TGTGCCAGCCGCGGGGGGCCCTATCAGCCCCAGCATTTT; CDR3 protein: CASRGGPYQPQHF; D gene: NA; V gene: TRBV2; clone size: NA; J gene: TRBJ1-5
CDR3 DNA: TGTGCCAGCAGTGGGGGAGGAGAGCAGTACTTC; CDR3 protein: CASSGGGEQYF; D gene: NA; V gene: TRBV5-6; clone size: NA; J gene: TRBJ2-7
CDR3 DNA: TGCGCCAGCAGCCCGTTACTAGCGGGAGAAGAGACCCAGTACTTC; CDR3 protein: CASSPLLAGEETQYF; D gene: TRBD2; V gene: TRBV4-3; clone size: NA; J gene: TRBJ2-5
CDR3 DNA: TGTGCCAGCAGTATGACAGGGGGGGGACTGTACAATGAGCAGTTCTTC; CDR3 protein: CASSMTGGGLYNEQFF; D gene: TRBD1; V gene: TRBV9; clone size: NA; J gene: TRBJ2-1
CDR3 DNA: TGTGCCGCCTGTTACAGCCTTTCAACTAATGAAAAACTGTTTTTT; CDR3 protein: CAACYSLSTNEKLFF; D gene: NA; V gene: TRBV6-1; clone size: NA; J gene: TRBJ1-4
CDR3 DNA: TGTGCCAGCAGCTTAAGCAGGTCAGATACGCAGTATTTT; CDR3 protein: CASSLSRSDTQYF; D gene: NA; V gene: TRBV11-3; clone size: NA; J gene: TRBJ2-3
CDR3 DNA: TGTGCCAGCAGTGACAGTCGGGTACGGACTAATGAAAAACTGTTTTTT; CDR3 protein: CASSDSRVRTNEKLFF; D gene: NA; V gene: TRBV25-1; clone size: NA; J gene: TRBJ1-4
CDR3 DNA: TGTGCCCCAAGCTTAGTTACGGACAGGGCTGCGATTTATGGCTACACCTTC; CDR3 protein: CAPSLVTDRAAIYGYTF; D gene: TRBD1; V gene: TRBV11-3; clone size: NA; J gene: TRBJ1-2
CDR3 DNA: TGCAGCGTTGAACGCCCCAACATGCTTGGCTACACCTTC; CDR3 protein: CSVERPNMLGYTF; D gene: NA; V gene: TRBV29-1; clone size: NA; J gene: TRBJ1-2
CDR3 DNA: TGTGCCAGCAGTGACTCGACTAGCGGGAGGGATACGCAGTATTTT; CDR3 protein: CASSDSTSGRDTQYF; D gene: TRBD2; V gene: TRBV6-4; clone size: medium-sized; J gene: TRBJ2-3
CDR3 DNA: TGTGCCAGCAGTTACAGCCCCACTGAAGCTTTCTTT; CDR3 protein: CASSYSPTEAFF; D gene: NA; V gene: TRBV28; clone size: NA; J gene: TRBJ1-1
CDR3 DNA: TGTGCCAGCAGTGAGTTCACAGGCCCACCTGGAAACACCATATATTTT; CDR3 protein: CASSEFTGPPGNTIYF; D gene: NA; V gene: TRBV2; clone size: NA; J gene: TRBJ1-3
CDR3 DNA: TGTGCCAGCAGCCGAGAGCCCTCCTACGAGCAGTACTTC; CDR3 protein: CASSREPSYEQYF; D gene: NA; V gene: TRBV11-2; clone size: NA; J gene: TRBJ2-7
CDR3 DNA: TGTGCCAGCAGTCACCTTGAGATGAACACTGAAGCTTTCTTT; CDR3 protein: CASSHLEMNTEAFF; D gene: NA; V gene: TRBV6-5; clone size: few; J gene: TRBJ1-1
CDR3 DNA: TGTGCCAGCAGCTTAGCCGTTAGCGGGAGGGCTGGTGAGCAGTTCTTC; CDR3 protein: CASSLAVSGRAGEQFF; D gene: TRBD2; V gene: TRBV7-6; clone size: NA; J gene: TRBJ2-1
CDR3 DNA: TGTGCCAGCAGTTTATCCTACCTGAACACTGAAGCTTTCTTT; CDR3 protein: CASSLSYLNTEAFF; D gene: NA; V gene: TRBV28; clone size: NA; J gene: TRBJ1-1
CDR3 DNA: TGTGCCAGCAGCTTCGCCGGACTAAGCACAGATACGCAGTATTTT; CDR3 protein: CASSFAGLSTDTQYF; D gene: NA; V gene: TRBV13; clone size: once; J gene: TRBJ2-3
CDR3 DNA: TGCAGCGTTGACAGGGTAAACTATGGCTACACCTTC; CDR3 protein: CSVDRVNYGYTF; D gene: NA; V gene: TRBV29-1; clone size: NA; J gene: TRBJ1-2
CDR3 DNA: TGTGCCATCAGTGATTCGAGAACTAGCGGGAGGATCGTCGCCGGGGAGCTGTTTTTT; CDR3 protein: CAISDSRTSGRIVAGELFF; D gene: TRBD2; V gene: TRBV10-3; clone size: once; J gene: TRBJ2-2
CDR3 DNA: TGTGCCAGCAGCGTATCCCGTAGCACTAGCGGGAATGGTTACAATGAGCAGTTCTTC; CDR3 protein: CASSVSRSTSGNGYNEQFF; D gene: TRBD2; V gene: TRBV9; clone size: NA; J gene: TRBJ2-1
CDR3 DNA: TGTGCCAGCAGCTTAGGATTGGGCACCGGGGAGCTGTTTTTT; CDR3 protein: CASSLGLGTGELFF; D gene: NA; V gene: TRBV11-3; clone size: NA; J gene: TRBJ2-2